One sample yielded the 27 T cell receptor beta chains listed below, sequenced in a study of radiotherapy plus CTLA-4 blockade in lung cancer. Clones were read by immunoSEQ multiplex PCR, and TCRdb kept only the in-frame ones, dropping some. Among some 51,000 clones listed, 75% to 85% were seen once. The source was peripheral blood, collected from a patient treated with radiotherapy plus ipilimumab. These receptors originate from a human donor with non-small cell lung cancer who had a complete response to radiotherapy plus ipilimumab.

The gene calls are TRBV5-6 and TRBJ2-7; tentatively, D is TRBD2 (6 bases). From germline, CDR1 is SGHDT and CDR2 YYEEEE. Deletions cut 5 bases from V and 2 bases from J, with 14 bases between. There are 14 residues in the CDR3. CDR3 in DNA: TGTGCCAGCAGAGCCGGGACTGACACCTACGAGCAGTACTTC. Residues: CASRAGTDTYEQYF.

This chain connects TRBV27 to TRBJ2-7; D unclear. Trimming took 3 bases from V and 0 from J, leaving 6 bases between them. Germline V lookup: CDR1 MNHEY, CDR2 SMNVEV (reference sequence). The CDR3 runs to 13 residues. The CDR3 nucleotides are TGTGCCAGCAGTTTCCAGGTCTCCTACGAGCAGTACTTC. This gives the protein CASSFQVSYEQYF.

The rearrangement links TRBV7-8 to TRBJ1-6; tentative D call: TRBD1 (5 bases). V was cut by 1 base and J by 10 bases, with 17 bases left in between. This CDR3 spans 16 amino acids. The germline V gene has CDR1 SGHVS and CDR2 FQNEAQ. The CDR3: CASSLDMVRVASPLHF. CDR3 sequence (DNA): TGTGCCAGCAGCTTAGACATGGTCAGGGTAGCCTCACCCCTCCACTTT.

CDR3 protein: CASSPSVTSGEQYF. The CDR3 bases are TGTGCCAGCTCACCCTCGGTGACTTCGGGGGAGCAGTACTTC. This chain links TRBV18 with TRBJ2-7; D possibly corresponds to TRBD2 (5 bases). Germline values: CDR1 KGHSH, CDR2 LQKENI. The ends were cut back, 3 bases at V and 7 bases at J, with 16 bases in the middle. This CDR3 contains 14 residues.

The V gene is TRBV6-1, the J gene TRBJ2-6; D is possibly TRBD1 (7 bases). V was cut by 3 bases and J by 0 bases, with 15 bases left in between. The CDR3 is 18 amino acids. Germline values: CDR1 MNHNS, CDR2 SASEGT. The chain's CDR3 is CASSDRNRGGSGANVLTF. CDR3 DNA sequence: TGTGCCAGCAGTGATAGGAACAGGGGAGGCTCTGGGGCCAACGTCCTGACTTTC.

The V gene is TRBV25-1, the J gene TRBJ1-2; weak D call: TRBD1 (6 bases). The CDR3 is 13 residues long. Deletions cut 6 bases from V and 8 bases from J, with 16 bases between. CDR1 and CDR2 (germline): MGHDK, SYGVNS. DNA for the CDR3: TGTGCCAGCAGCGTAGGGGGGGCTGGGGGCTACACCTTC. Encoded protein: CASSVGGAGGYTF.

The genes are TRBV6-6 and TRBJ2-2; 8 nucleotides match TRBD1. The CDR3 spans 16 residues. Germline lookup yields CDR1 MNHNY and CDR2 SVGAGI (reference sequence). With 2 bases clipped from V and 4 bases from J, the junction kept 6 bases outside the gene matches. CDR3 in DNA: TGTGCCAGCAGTTACACCCGGACAGGGCCCACCGGGGAGCTGTTTTTT. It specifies CASSYTRTGPTGELFF.

As DNA, the CDR3 is TGCGCCAGCAGCTTCACTACGGGACAGGCCTACGAGCAGTACGTC. Its translation: CASSFTTGQAYEQYV. The chain has TRBV5-1 and TRBJ2-7, with 8 bases matching TRBD1. In germline, CDR1 is SGHRS, CDR2 YFSETQ. CDR3 length equals 15 residues. Germline trimming cut 2 bases from V and 2 bases from J; bases unmatched to any gene: 6.

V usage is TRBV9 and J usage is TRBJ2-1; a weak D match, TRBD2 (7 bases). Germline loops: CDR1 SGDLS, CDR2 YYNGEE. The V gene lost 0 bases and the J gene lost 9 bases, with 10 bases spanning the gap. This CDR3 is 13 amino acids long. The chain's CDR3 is CASSVAGGVEQFF. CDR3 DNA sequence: TGTGCCAGCAGCGTAGCGGGGGGCGTTGAGCAGTTCTTC.

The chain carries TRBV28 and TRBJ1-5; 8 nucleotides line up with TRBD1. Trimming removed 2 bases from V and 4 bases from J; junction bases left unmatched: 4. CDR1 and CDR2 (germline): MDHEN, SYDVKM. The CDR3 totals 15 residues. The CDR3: CASSLTGGLNQPQHF. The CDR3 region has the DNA TGTGCCAGCAGTTTAACAGGGGGTCTTAATCAGCCCCAGCATTTT.

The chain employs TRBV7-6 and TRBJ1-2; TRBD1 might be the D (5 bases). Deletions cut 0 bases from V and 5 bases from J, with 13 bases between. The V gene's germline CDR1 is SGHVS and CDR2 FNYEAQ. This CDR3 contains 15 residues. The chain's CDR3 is CASSLAIGGEYGYTF. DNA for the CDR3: TGTGCCAGCAGCTTAGCGATAGGAGGGGAATATGGCTACACCTTC.

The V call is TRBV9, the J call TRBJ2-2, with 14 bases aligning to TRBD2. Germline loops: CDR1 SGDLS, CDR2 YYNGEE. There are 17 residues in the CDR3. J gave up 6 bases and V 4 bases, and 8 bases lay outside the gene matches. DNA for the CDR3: TGTGCCAGCAGCTACGGACTAGCGGGGGGATCGGCCGGGGAGCTGTTTTTT. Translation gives CASSYGLAGGSAGELFF. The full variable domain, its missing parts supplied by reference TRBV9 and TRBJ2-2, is DSGVTQTPKHLITATGQRVTLRCSPRSGDLSVYWYQQSLDQGLQFLIQYYNGEERAKGNILERFSAQQFPDLHSELNLSSLELGDSALYFCASSYGLAGGSAGELFFGEGSRLTVL.

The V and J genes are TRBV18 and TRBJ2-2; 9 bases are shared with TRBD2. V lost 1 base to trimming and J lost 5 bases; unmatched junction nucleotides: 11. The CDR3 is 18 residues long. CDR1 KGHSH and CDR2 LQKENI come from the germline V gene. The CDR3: CASSPQANSGSRTGELFF. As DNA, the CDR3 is TGTGCCAGCTCACCACAAGCTAATAGCGGGAGTCGGACCGGGGAGCTGTTTTTT.

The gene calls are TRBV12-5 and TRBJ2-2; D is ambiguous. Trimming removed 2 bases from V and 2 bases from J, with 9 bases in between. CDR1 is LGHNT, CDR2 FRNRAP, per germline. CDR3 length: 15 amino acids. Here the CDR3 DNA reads TGTGCTAGTGGTTTGTCCCAATTTAACACCGGGGAGCTGTTTTTT. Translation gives CASGLSQFNTGELFF.

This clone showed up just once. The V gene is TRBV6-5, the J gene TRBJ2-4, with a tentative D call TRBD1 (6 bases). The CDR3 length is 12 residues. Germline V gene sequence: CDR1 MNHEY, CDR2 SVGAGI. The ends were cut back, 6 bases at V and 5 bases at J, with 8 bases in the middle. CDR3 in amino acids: CASRQGENIQYF. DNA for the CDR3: TGTGCCAGCAGACAGGGAGAAAACATTCAGTACTTC.

In DNA form, the CDR3 reads TGTGCCAGCAGTGCGGACAGCCTCTATGGCTACACCTTC. As protein: CASSADSLYGYTF. This chain links TRBV2 with TRBJ1-2; D possibly corresponds to TRBD1 (6 bases). CDR3 length: 13 amino acids. The V gene's germline CDR1 is SNHLY and CDR2 FYNNEI. V shed 4 bases and J shed 4 bases, with 10 bases lying between them.

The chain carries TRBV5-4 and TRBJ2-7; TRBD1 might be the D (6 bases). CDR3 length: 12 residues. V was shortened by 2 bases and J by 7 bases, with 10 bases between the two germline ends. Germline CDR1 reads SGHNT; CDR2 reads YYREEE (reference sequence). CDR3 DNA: TGTGCCAGCAGCTTCGCAGGGGATGAGCAGTACGTC. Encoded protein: CASSFAGDEQYV.

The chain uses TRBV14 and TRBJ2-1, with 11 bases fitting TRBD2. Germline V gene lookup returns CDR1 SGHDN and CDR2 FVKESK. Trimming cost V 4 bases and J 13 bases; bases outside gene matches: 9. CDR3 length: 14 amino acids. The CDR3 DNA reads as TGTGCCAGCAGCCGAGTGACTAGCGGGAACCCTCAGTTCTTC. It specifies CASSRVTSGNPQFF.

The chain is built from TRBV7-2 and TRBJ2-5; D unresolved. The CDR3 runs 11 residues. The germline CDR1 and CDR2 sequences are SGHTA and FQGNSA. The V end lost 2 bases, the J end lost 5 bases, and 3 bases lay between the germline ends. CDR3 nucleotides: TGTGCCAGCAGCTTATCTGAGACCCAGTACTTC. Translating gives CASSLSETQYF.

As DNA, the CDR3 is TGTGCCAGCAGCCCGACTAGCGGGAGTGCACACACAGATACGCAGTATTTT. This gives the protein CASSPTSGSAHTDTQYF. The rearrangement links TRBV7-6 to TRBJ2-3, with 12 bases identical to TRBD2. V lost 5 bases and J lost 2; bases outside the gene matches: 8. There are 17 residues in the CDR3. Germline V gene lookup returns CDR1 SGHVS and CDR2 FNYEAQ. The full variable domain, rest sourced from reference TRBV7-6 and TRBJ2-3, is GAGVSQSPRYKVTKRGQDVALRCDPISGHVSLYWYRQALGQGPEFLTYFNYEAQQDKSGLPNDRFSAERPEGSISTLTIQRTEQRDSAMYRCASSPTSGSAHTDTQYFGPGTRLTVL.

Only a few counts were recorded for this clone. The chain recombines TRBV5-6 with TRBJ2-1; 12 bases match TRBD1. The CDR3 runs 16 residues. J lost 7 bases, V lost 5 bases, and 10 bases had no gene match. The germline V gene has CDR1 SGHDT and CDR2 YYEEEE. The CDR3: CASSPVGTGGRNEQFF. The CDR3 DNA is TGTGCCAGCAGTCCCGTTGGGACAGGGGGCCGGAATGAGCAGTTCTTC.

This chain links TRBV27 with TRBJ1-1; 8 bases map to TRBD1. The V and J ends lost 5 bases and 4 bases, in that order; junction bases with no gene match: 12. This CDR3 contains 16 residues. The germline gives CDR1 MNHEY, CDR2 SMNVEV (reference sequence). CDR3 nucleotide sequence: TGTGCCAGCAGTCCAGGAACAGGGGGAAGGCGCACTGAAGCTTTCTTT. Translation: CASSPGTGGRRTEAFF.

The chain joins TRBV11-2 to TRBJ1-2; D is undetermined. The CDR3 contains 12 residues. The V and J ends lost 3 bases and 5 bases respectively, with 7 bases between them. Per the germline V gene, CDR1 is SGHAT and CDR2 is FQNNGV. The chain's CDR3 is CASSLSKYGYTF. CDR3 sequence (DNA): TGTGCCAGCAGCTTGTCAAAATATGGCTACACCTTC.

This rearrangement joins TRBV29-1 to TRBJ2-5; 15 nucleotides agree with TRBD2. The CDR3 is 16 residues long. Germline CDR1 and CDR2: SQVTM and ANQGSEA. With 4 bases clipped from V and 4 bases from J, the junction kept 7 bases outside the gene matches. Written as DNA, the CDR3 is TGCAGCGTTGGGACTAGCGGGGGGGCTGTTCGAGAGACCCAGTACTTC. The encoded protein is CSVGTSGGAVRETQYF.

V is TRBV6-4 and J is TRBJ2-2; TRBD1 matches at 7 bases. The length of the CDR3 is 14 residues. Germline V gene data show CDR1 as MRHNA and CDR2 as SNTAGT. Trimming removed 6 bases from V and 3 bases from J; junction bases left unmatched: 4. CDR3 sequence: CASRVQGDTGELFF. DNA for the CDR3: TGTGCCAGCAGAGTGCAGGGGGACACCGGGGAGCTGTTTTTT.

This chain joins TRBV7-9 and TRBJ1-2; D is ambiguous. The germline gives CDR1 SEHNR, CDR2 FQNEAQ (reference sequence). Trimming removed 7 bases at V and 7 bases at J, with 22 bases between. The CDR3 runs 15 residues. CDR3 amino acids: CASTSSVLTSGGYTF. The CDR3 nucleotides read TGTGCCAGCACTTCCTCCGTTCTCACCAGTGGTGGCTACACCTTC.

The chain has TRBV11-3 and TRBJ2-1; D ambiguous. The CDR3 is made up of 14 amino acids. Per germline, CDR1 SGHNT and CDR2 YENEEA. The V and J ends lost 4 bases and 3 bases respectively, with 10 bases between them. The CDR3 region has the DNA TGTGCCAGCAGCTCTACCCTAGGCTACAATGAGCAGTTCTTC. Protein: CASSSTLGYNEQFF.